The T cell receptor beta chain described here comes from a study of blood T cell repertoires in COVID-19. In the study overall: Samples taken during acute and convalescent COVID-19 were collected in the United States, Italy and Spain. PBMCs, B-cell-depleted T cells, or T cells were the source of the cDNA or gDNA that made up the material.

Method: immunoSEQ multiplex PCR; TCRdb's copy keeps in-frame clones and lacks some. The sample includes about 95,000 clones, roughly 79% of them seen just once. Recruited during active infection, patients (from Seattle) were subsequently followed longitudinally. CDR1 SGHNT and CDR2 YENEEA come from the germline V gene. Trimming at V came to 4 bases and at J to 1 base, leaving 3 bases not matched to a gene. The CDR3 runs 16 residues. The source is a man at least 80 years old with COVID-19, enrolled during active disease. The sequenced material came from peripheral blood. The chain is built from TRBV11-3 and TRBJ2-5; 13 nucleotides agree with TRBD2. Here the CDR3 DNA reads TGTGCCAGCAGCTCGGGACTAGCGGGGTCCCAAGAGACCCAGTACTTC. It is translated as CASSSGLAGSQETQYF.